Listed below are T cell receptor beta chains from one sample, sequenced in a study of identical twins. MiXCR, run by TCRdb on the 5' RACE reads, gives a single entry per CDR3 protein. The table records under 350,000 distinct CDR3 sequences, roughly 9.8% of them present only once. These same data were also listed under a study on yellow fever vaccine responses in identical twins.

Input material: CD8+ T cells sorted from blood. The source of these receptors is a woman in her late teens or twenties in good health. The CDR3 runs from the conserved cysteine through the conserved F or W. The D gene is left open where the match is weak. For some rows the clone size is stated as once, few or many, or as a class when expanded; others skip it.

v_gene	abundance	j_gene	d_gene	CDR3aa	CDR3nt
TRBV30	few	TRBJ2-7	NA	CAWREIYEQYF	TGTGCCTGGAGGGAAATTTACGAGCAGTACTTC
TRBV13	many	TRBJ2-1	NA	CASSSVDNEQFF	TGTGCCAGCAGCTCCGTGGACAATGAGCAGTTCTTC
TRBV7-2	NA	TRBJ2-3	TRBD2	CASSSQLAGFSDTQYF	TGTGCCAGCAGCTCCCAACTAGCGGGATTCTCAGATACGCAGTATTTT
TRBV6-1	NA	TRBJ2-2	TRBD1	CASSRQGYTGELFF	TGTGCCAGCAGTCGACAGGGGTACACCGGGGAGCTGTTTTTT
TRBV15	NA	TRBJ2-3	NA	CATSRGVSTDTQYF	TGTGCCACCAGCAGAGGGGTGAGCACAGATACGCAGTATTTT
TRBV2	many	TRBJ2-7	NA	CASSEGSESTYEQYF	TGTGCCAGCAGTGAGGGATCCGAGTCGACCTACGAGCAGTACTTC
TRBV7-6	NA	TRBJ1-5	NA	CASSLTPEGNQPQHF	TGTGCCAGCAGCTTAACCCCAGAAGGGAATCAGCCCCAGCATTTT
TRBV5-1	NA	TRBJ2-1	NA	CASSPPAGIEQFF	TGCGCCAGCAGCCCGCCCGCCGGGATTGAGCAGTTCTTC
TRBV6-2/TRBV6-3	many	TRBJ2-1	NA	CASSYSWDEQFF	TGTGCCAGCAGTTACTCCTGGGATGAGCAGTTCTTC
TRBV7-8	NA	TRBJ2-2	NA	CASTLPEANTGELFF	TGTGCCAGCACCCTCCCAGAGGCGAACACCGGGGAGCTGTTTTTT
TRBV6-2/TRBV6-3	NA	TRBJ2-1	NA	CASRVGPAGDEQFF	TGTGCCAGCAGGGTGGGGCCGGCGGGCGATGAGCAGTTCTTC
TRBV4-1	NA	TRBJ2-7	NA	CASSQDLEGYEQYF	TGCGCCAGCAGCCAAGATCTCGAAGGATACGAGCAGTACTTC
TRBV7-9	many	TRBJ2-3	NA	CASSLYQSRNYTDTQYF	TGTGCCAGCAGCTTATACCAATCTAGGAACTACACAGATACGCAGTATTTT
TRBV6-1	many	TRBJ2-3	NA	CASSEQGPRAYF	TGTGCCAGCAGTGAACAGGGTCCCCGGGCGTATTTT
TRBV28	few	TRBJ2-7	TRBD1	CASSFSGTGEQYF	TGTGCCAGCAGTTTCTCCGGGACAGGCGAGCAGTACTTC
TRBV5-6	NA	TRBJ2-2	NA	CASSPGDSDYGELFF	TGTGCCAGCAGCCCGGGGGACAGTGATTACGGGGAGCTGTTTTTT
TRBV4-1	few	TRBJ2-1	NA	CASSIFGSYNEQFF	TGCGCCAGCAGTATCTTCGGGTCCTACAATGAGCAGTTCTTC
TRBV7-6	NA	TRBJ2-7	NA	CASSQTDFRLLEQYF	TGTGCCAGCAGCCAAACAGATTTTAGGCTCCTCGAGCAGTACTTC
TRBV7-6	few	TRBJ2-1	NA	CASSPPQSATEQFF	TGTGCCAGCAGCCCCCCACAAAGTGCGACTGAGCAGTTCTTC
TRBV2	NA	TRBJ2-5	TRBD1	CASLRTGQETQYF	TGTGCCAGCCTCCGGACAGGCCAAGAGACCCAGTACTTC
TRBV7-9	few	TRBJ1-1	TRBD1	CASSPTGEEAFF	TGTGCCAGCAGCCCCACAGGGGAGGAAGCTTTCTTT
TRBV3-1	NA	TRBJ2-7	NA	CASSQDRRGFWEQYF	TGTGCCAGCAGCCAAGATCGCAGGGGCTTTTGGGAGCAGTACTTC
TRBV5-5	NA	TRBJ1-1	NA	CASSLVQKNTEAFF	TGTGCCAGCAGCTTGGTACAGAAGAACACTGAAGCTTTCTTT
TRBV9	few	TRBJ2-7	NA	CASSPAGQAVYEQYF	TGTGCCAGCAGCCCAGCGGGACAGGCTGTCTACGAGCAGTACTTC
TRBV9	few	TRBJ2-3	NA	CASSVDYDSRATQYF	TGTGCCAGCAGCGTAGATTATGACTCCCGCGCGACGCAGTATTTT
TRBV6-5	NA	TRBJ1-1	NA	CASSYSLEGLAEAFF	TGTGCCAGCAGTTACTCCTTGGAGGGACTCGCTGAAGCTTTCTTT
TRBV4-3	NA	TRBJ2-5	TRBD1	CASSQDGTGNQETQYF	TGCGCCAGCAGCCAAGACGGGACAGGAAACCAAGAGACCCAGTACTTC
TRBV29-1	NA	TRBJ1-2	NA	CSGGRQNGYTF	TGCAGCGGGGGCCGCCAGAATGGCTACACCTTC
TRBV5-1	many	TRBJ2-3	TRBD2	CASSLEGLTLIFEDTQYF	TGCGCCAGCAGCTTGGAGGGACTAACACTTATCTTCGAAGATACGCAGTATTTT